This T cell receptor beta chain was observed in a study of cytomegalovirus exposure and HLA in healthy donors. Study results and limitations: V- and J-gene trimming in TCR beta was tied to a missense DCLRE1C variant by an analysis performed later. The study flagged around 150 TCR beta chains as cytomegalovirus-associated. At a 0.05 false discovery rate, a later analysis found 16,951 TCR beta sequences to be associated with HLA alleles.

About this clone: Its cognate antigen is unknown.

The PCR contained 60 Vbeta and 13 Jbeta primers. Clones were read by immunoSEQ multiplex PCR, and TCRdb kept only the in-frame ones, dropping some. The sample includes roughly 150,000 clones, roughly 79% of them seen just once. The CDR3 has 15 residues. The V end lost 3 bases, the J end lost 3 bases, and 11 bases lay between the germline ends. Germline CDR1 and CDR2: SGHDN and FVKESK. This clonotype was obtained from a man under 40 in good health and CMV-seronegative. The sample comprised PBMCs. This rearrangement joins TRBV14 to TRBJ2-2; a possible D gene is TRBD1 (6 bases). CDR3 sequence (DNA): TGTGCCAGCAGCCAGGGGGCGATGGACACCGGGGAGCTGTTTTTT. Residues: CASSQGAMDTGELFF. Together with reference TRBV14 and TRBJ2-2, the CDR3 gives the full variable domain: EAGVTQFPSHSVIEKGQTVTLRCDPISGHDNLYWYRRVMGKEIKFLLHFVKESKQDESGMPNNRFLAERTGGTYSTLKVQPAELEDSGVYFCASSQGAMDTGELFFGEGSRLTVL.